These 11 T cell receptor beta chains came from one sample sequenced in a study of OX40 agonist ivuxolimab in advanced cancers. Sequencing was performed with immunoSEQ multiplex PCR; in TCRdb, only in-frame clones are kept and a portion is missing. The sample contains more than 100,000 clones, 93% of which appear only once. The starting material was CD4+ or CD8+ T cells sorted from blood, obtained in a trial of the OX40 agonist ivuxolimab. These receptors all come from an adult with an advanced solid tumor such as melanoma, head and neck, liver or kidney cancer.

V is TRBV11-1 and J is TRBJ2-6; maybe TRBD2 (5 bases). Between the trimmed V and J ends, which lost 5 bases and 4 bases, there was a span of 18 bases. Germline V gene lookup returns CDR1 SGHAT and CDR2 FQDESV (reference sequence). The CDR3 extends over 17 amino acids. Here the CDR3 reads CASSPPRGPRGANVLTF. DNA for the CDR3: TGTGCCAGCAGCCCCCCCCGGGGTCCCCGAGGGGCCAACGTCCTGACTTTC.

The J gene is TRBJ1-1, the V gene TRBV5-6, with 7 bases fitting TRBD1. Germline V gene sequence: CDR1 SGHDT, CDR2 YYEEEE. The CDR3 covers 17 residues. The V and J ends lost 3 bases and 0 bases, in that order; junction bases with no gene match: 11. The CDR3 loop reads CASSSRQGGRLNTEAFF. In DNA form, the CDR3 reads TGTGCCAGCAGCTCCCGGCAGGGGGGCCGATTGAACACTGAAGCTTTCTTT.

The chain joins TRBV6-1 to TRBJ2-7; D gene uncertain. The CDR3 runs to 12 residues. V was shortened by 6 bases and J by 3 bases, with 9 bases between the two germline ends. Germline-derived CDR1 and CDR2 are MNHNS and SASEGT. The DNA for the CDR3 is TGTGCCAGCAGGCCGAATATCTACGAGCAGTACTTC. The encoded protein is CASRPNIYEQYF.

The rearrangement links TRBV10-3 to TRBJ1-1; perhaps TRBD1 as D (5 bases). The V gene lost 6 bases and the J gene lost 0 bases, with 11 bases spanning the gap. Germline CDR1 reads ENHRY; CDR2 reads SYGVKD. The CDR3 is 14 residues long. The CDR3, as DNA: TGTGCCATCAGGGCTCGACAGCTGAACACTGAAGCTTTCTTT. Translation: CAIRARQLNTEAFF.

The chain combines TRBV2 with TRBJ2-1, with D hard to call. Germline V CDR1 and CDR2: SNHLY, FYNNEI. V shed 9 bases and J shed 1 base, with 16 bases lying between them. The CDR3 sequence is 15 residues long. The CDR3 is CASSYKRRSYNEQFF. CDR3 bases: TGTGCCAGTTCTTACAAACGACGGTCCTACAATGAGCAGTTCTTC.

The chain uses TRBV5-1 and TRBJ2-5; 7 nucleotides agree with TRBD2. The V gene's germline CDR1 is SGHRS and CDR2 YFSETQ. This CDR3 spans 15 amino acids. V lost 4 bases to trimming and J lost 2 bases; unmatched junction nucleotides: 8. In nucleotides, the CDR3 is TGCGCCAGCAGCGACCCGGGGAGGGCACAAGAGACCCAGTACTTC. It yields the protein CASSDPGRAQETQYF.

The chain combines TRBV7-2 with TRBJ2-5; no clear D gene. TRBJ2-7 matches the DNA end more closely, so the J call is doubtful. The CDR3 runs 14 residues. Germline V gene lookup returns CDR1 SGHTA and CDR2 FQGNSA. The CDR3 region is CASSSDFSSYEQYF. In DNA, the CDR3 is TGTGCCAGCAGCTCAGACTTCTCCTCCTACGAGCAGTACTTC.

The rearrangement links TRBV19 to TRBJ2-5, with D maybe TRBD1 (6 bases). This CDR3 is 15 amino acids long. Trimming left V 3 bases short and J 2 bases short, with 13 bases between. Germline CDR1 and CDR2: LNHDA and SQIVND (reference sequence). CDR3 coding DNA: TGTGCCAGTAGTATGGGGGCCGGGCCTCAAGAGACCCAGTACTTC. Translated, it gives CASSMGAGPQETQYF. Full variable domain (rest looked up from reference TRBV19 and TRBJ2-5): DGGITQSPKYLFRKEGQNVTLSCEQNLNHDAMYWYRQDPGQGLRLIYYSQIVNDFQKGDIAEGYSVSREKKESFPLTVTSAQKNPTAFYLCASSMGAGPQETQYFGPGTRLLVL.

The rearrangement links TRBV5-4 to TRBJ2-7; TRBD1 aligns across 9 bases. The CDR3 runs to 14 residues. V shed 4 bases and J 2 bases; nucleotides not matched to a gene: 4. CDR1 and CDR2 from the germline V gene are SGHNT and YYREEE (reference sequence). The CDR3 reads CASSPGQGPYEQYF. The CDR3 bases are TGTGCCAGCAGCCCGGGACAGGGTCCCTACGAGCAGTACTTC.

V usage is TRBV11-2 and J usage is TRBJ1-1; D perhaps matches TRBD1 (6 bases). V was pared by 6 bases and J by 8 bases, with 19 bases between. The germline V gene encodes CDR1 SGHAT and CDR2 FQNNGV. CDR3 size: 14 residues. As DNA, the CDR3 is TGTGCCAGCAGGCCCGAAGGGAGGAGGGGGGAAGCTTTCTTT. The encoded protein is CASRPEGRRGEAFF.

V and J are TRBV25-1 and TRBJ2-5, with 9 bases identical to TRBD2. The CDR3 extends over 16 amino acids. From germline, CDR1 is MGHDK and CDR2 SYGVNS. Trimming took 2 bases from V and 1 from J; bases not matched to a gene: 5. Written as DNA, the CDR3 is TGTGCCAGCAGTGAAAGGCTAGCGGGGCCCCAAGAGACCCAGTACTTC. Encoded protein: CASSERLAGPQETQYF.